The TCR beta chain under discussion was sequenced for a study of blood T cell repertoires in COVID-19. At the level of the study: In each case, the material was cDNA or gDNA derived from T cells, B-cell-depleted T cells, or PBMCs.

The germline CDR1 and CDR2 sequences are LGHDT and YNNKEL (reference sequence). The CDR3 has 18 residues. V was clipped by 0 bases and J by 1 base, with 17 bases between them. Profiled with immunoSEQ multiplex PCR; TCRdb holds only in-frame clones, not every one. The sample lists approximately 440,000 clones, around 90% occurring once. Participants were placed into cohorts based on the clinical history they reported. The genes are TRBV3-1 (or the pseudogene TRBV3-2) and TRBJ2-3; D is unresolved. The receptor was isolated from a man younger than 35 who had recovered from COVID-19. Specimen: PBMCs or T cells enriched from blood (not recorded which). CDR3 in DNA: TGTGCCAGCAGCCAAGATCTCGGGTTGCCGTCGGGCACAGATACGCAGTATTTT. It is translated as CASSQDLGLPSGTDTQYF.